These 5 T cell receptor beta chains were all obtained from the same sample, sequenced in a study of blood T cell repertoires in COVID-19. Sequencing was performed with immunoSEQ multiplex PCR; in TCRdb, only in-frame clones are kept and a portion is missing. The sample records fewer than 80,000 clones, 90% being singletons. The sequenced sample was peripheral blood. These receptors were taken from a human donor in a cohort sampled during active COVID-19.

The genes are TRBV11-2 and TRBJ1-2, with TRBD1 as a possible D gene (6 bases). The CDR3 spans 17 residues. Trimming took off 3 bases at V and 3 bases at J, with 20 bases between the two ends. Germline V CDR1 and CDR2: SGHAT, FQNNGV. The DNA for the CDR3 is TGTGCCAGCAGCTTCGGTTCCCGTCTGGGGGCGGACTATGGCTACACCTTC. It specifies CASSFGSRLGADYGYTF.

The chain combines TRBV7-9 with TRBJ2-3; 9 bases line up with TRBD1. In germline, CDR1 is SEHNR, CDR2 FQNEAQ (reference sequence). CDR3 length: 15 amino acids. J lost 3 bases, V lost 1 base, and 2 bases had no gene match. CDR3 DNA: TGTGCCAGCAGCTTAGGACAGGGGGAAACAGATACGCAGTATTTT. Residues: CASSLGQGETDTQYF.

The chain is built from TRBV5-4 and TRBJ1-6; tentative D call: TRBD1 (5 bases). Trimming stripped 3 bases from V and 13 bases from J, with 14 bases between. In germline, CDR1 is SGHNT, CDR2 YYREEE (reference sequence). This CDR3 is built from 13 residues. The CDR3 DNA sequence: TGTGCCAGCAGCTCCGGGGGTGGCCCTCCCCTCCACTTT. As protein: CASSSGGGPPLHF. The variable domain in full, completed from reference TRBV5-4 and TRBJ1-6, reads ETGVTQSPTHLIKTRGQQVTLRCSSQSGHNTVSWYQQALGQGPQFIFQYYREEENGRGNFPPRFSGLQFPNYSSELNVNALELDDSALYLCASSSGGGPPLHFGNGTRLTVT.

The gene calls are TRBV10-2 and TRBJ2-7, with a weak D call TRBD1 (6 bases). The CDR3 is made up of 13 amino acids. Germline values: CDR1 WSHSY, CDR2 SAAADI. Trimming left V 5 bases short and J 2 bases short, with 10 bases between. The DNA for the CDR3 is TGCGCCAGCAGTCGGACAGACCCCTACGAGCAGTACTTC. It yields the protein CASSRTDPYEQYF.

This rearrangement joins TRBV18 to TRBJ1-3; no reliable D call. Between the trimmed V and J ends, which lost 3 bases and 2 bases, there was a span of 11 bases. CDR3 size: 15 residues. The germline V gene encodes CDR1 KGHSH and CDR2 LQKENI. This chain's CDR3 is CASSPPASAGNTIYF. The CDR3 coding sequence is TGTGCCAGCTCACCTCCCGCTAGCGCTGGAAACACCATATATTTT.